The table lists the clone carrying this T cell receptor (beta chain) with a few counts. The antigen remains undetermined. This entry comes from a study of vaccination and CD4 T cells after COVID-19. Study background: Blood was drawn a median roughly 79 days post second dose, range 14 to 241.

The CDR3 is 16 amino acids. Germline loops: CDR1 SEHNR, CDR2 FQNEAQ (reference sequence). V lost 5 bases, J lost 2 bases, and 5 bases stayed unmatched. Treatment in this sample: approximately nine-day PBMC culture with coronavirus spike peptide pools or control peptides (ViraFEST assay). ViraFEST relied on peptide pools to expand antigen-specific T cells; the TCRs were sequenced afterward. Study-wide findings and caveats: Convalescent patients' median share of reactive clones seen only post-vaccination was about 86%.

Researchers used the Oncomine TCR Beta short-read assay to sequence DNA from cultured CD4+ T cells. The source of extracted genomic DNA was cultured CD4+ T cells. Using its own MiXCR run on the PCR reads, TCRdb lists one record per CDR3 protein. The table has fewer than 20,000 distinct CDR3 sequences, less than 50% seen once. The sequence came from a human donor who had recovered from COVID-19. The J gene is TRBJ2-3, the V gene TRBV7-9; 12 bases are a match to TRBD1. Sequenced sample: CD4+ T cells from blood, cultured in vitro. CDR3 DNA sequence: TGTGCCAGCAGCCGCGGGACAGGGGGCTTCACAGATACGCAGTATTTT. It specifies CASSRGTGGFTDTQYF.